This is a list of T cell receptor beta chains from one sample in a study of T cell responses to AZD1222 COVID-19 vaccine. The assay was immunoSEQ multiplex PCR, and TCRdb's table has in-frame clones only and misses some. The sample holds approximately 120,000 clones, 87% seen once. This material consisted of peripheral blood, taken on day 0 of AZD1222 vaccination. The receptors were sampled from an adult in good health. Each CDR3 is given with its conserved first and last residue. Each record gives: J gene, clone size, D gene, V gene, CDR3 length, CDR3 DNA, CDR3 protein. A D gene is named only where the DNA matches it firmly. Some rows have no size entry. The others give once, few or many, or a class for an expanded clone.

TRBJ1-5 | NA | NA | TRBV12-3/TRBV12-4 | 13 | TGTGCCAGCAACCTCGGGGAGGGTAAGCCCCAGCATTTT | CASNLGEGKPQHF
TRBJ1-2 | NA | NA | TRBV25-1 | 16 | TGTGCCAGCAGTCTCGAAGGGGGGCGAGCTAACTATGGCTACACCTTC | CASSLEGGRANYGYTF
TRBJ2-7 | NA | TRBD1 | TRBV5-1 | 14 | TGCGCCAGCAGCTACCGACAGGGGGTCAACGAGCAGTACTTC | CASSYRQGVNEQYF
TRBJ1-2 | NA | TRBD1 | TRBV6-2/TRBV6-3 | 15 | TGTGCCAGCAGTAATACCGGGACAGGGACCTATGGCTACACCTTC | CASSNTGTGTYGYTF
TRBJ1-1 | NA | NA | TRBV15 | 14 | TGTGCCACCAGCAGAAAGGGGCGGGGCACTGAAGCTTTCTTT | CATSRKGRGTEAFF
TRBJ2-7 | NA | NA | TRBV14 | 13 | TGTGCCAGCAGCCAGTCCGGCTTCTACGAGCAGTACTTC | CASSQSGFYEQYF
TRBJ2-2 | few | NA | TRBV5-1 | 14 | TGCGCCAGCAGCCCCCAGGACAGTGCCGGGGAGCTGTTTTTT | CASSPQDSAGELFF
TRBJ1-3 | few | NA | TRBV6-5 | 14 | TGTGCCAGCAGTACCGGGGAGGTTGGAAACACCATATATTTT | CASSTGEVGNTIYF
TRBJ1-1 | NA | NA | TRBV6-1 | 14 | TGTGCCAGCAGTGAAAAAGGGGGTGGAACTGAAGCTTTCTTT | CASSEKGGGTEAFF
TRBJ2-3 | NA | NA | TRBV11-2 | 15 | TGTGCCAGCAGCTTAGATGGTCGGGGGCAAGATACGCAGTATTTT | CASSLDGRGQDTQYF
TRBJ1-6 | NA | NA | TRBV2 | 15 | TGTGCCAGCAGTGAAGCCCTTCGGACCCGATCACCCCTCCACTTT | CASSEALRTRSPLHF
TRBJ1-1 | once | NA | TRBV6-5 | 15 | TGTGCCAGCAGTTACAGGGGCAGAATGAACACTGAAGCTTTCTTT | CASSYRGRMNTEAFF
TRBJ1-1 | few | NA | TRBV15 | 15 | TGTGCCACCAGCAGAGATCGGCTGGGAGGTGGGCGAGCTTTCTTT | CATSRDRLGGGRAFF
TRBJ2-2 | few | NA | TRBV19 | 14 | TGTGCCAGTAGTATTAGGGGCAAAACCGGGGAGCTGTTTTTT | CASSIRGKTGELFF
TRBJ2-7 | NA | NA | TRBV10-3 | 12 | TGTGCCATCAGTGACACACCTGGGGAGCAGTACTTC | CAISDTPGEQYF
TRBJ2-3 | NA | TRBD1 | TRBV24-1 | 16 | TGTGCCACCAGTGAAAACAGGGGCCCGAGCACAGATACGCAGTATTTT | CATSENRGPSTDTQYF
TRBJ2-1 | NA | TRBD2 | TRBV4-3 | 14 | TGCGCCAGCCGGGTGGGACTAGACTACAATGAGCAGTTCTTC | CASRVGLDYNEQFF
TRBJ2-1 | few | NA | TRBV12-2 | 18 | TGTGCAAGTCGCTTACCTCCGGGACTAAGGAGCTCCTACAATGAGCAGTTCTTC | CASRLPPGLRSSYNEQFF
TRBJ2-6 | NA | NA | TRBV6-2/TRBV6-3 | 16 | TGTGCCAGCAGTTACTTGGGACACTCTGGGGCCAACGTCCTGACTTTC | CASSYLGHSGANVLTF
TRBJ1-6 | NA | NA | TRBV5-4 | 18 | TGTGCCAGCAGCTACGACAGTGCTTTAAAGGAGAGTAATTCACCCCTCCACTTT | CASSYDSALKESNSPLHF
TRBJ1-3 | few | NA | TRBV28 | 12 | TGTGCCACCCACAGAGGTGGAAACACCATATATTTT | CATHRGGNTIYF
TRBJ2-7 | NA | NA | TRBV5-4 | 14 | TGTGCCAGCAGCCCGGGGTCCAACTCCTACGAGCAGTACTTC | CASSPGSNSYEQYF
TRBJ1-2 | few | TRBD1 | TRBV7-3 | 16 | TGTGCCAGCAGTCCGGGACAGGCGAACTCTAACTATGGCTACACCTTC | CASSPGQANSNYGYTF
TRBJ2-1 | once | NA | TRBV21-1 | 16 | TGTGCCAGCAGCAAAGTGTCGGCTAGAGCCTTGGGTGAGCAGTTCTTC | CASSKVSARALGEQFF
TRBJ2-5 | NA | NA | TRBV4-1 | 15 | TGCGCCAGCAGCCCCCAAGGGGATCGTTCGGAGACCCAGTACTTC | CASSPQGDRSETQYF
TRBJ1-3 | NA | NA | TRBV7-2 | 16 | TGTGCCAGCAGCTTAGTAAAGGCAGGCTCTGGAAACACCATATATTTT | CASSLVKAGSGNTIYF
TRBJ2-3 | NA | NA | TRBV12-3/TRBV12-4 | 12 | TGTGCCAGCAGTCTCTCTACTTCGGCGCAGTATTTT | CASSLSTSAQYF
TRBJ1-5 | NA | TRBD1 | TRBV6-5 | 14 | TGTGCCAGCAGTTTTGACAGGGCTGGTCAGCCCCAGCATTTT | CASSFDRAGQPQHF
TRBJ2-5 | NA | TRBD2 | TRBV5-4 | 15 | TGTGCCAGCAGCTTCGGGACTAGCGCCCAAGAGACCCAGTACTTC | CASSFGTSAQETQYF
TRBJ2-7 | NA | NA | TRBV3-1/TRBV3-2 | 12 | TGTGCCAGCAGCTGGTGGGGCTACGAGCAGTACTTC | CASSWWGYEQYF
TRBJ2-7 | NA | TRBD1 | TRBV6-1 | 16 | TGTGCCAGCAGTGAAGCGCGGGACAGGGGGTTCTACGAGCAGTACTTC | CASSEARDRGFYEQYF
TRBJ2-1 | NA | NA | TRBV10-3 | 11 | TGTGCCATCAGTGCAAGGGGGGAGCAGTTCTTC | CAISARGEQFF
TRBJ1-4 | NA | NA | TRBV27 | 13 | TGTGCCAGCAGGGGACTCCAAACCCGAAAACTGTTTTTT | CASRGLQTRKLFF
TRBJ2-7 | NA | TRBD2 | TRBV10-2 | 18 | TGCGCCAGCAGAAGGACTAGCGGGAGGTCCGCGAGAAATTACGAGCAGTACTTC | CASRRTSGRSARNYEQYF
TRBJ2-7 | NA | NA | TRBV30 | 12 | TGTGCCGCTGACCGGGCCACATACGAGCAGTACTTC | CAADRATYEQYF
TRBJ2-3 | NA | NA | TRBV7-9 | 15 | TGTGCCACGCACCCGGGGCTAGTGTTCACAGATACGCAGTATTTT | CATHPGLVFTDTQYF
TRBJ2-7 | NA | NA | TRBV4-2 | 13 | TGTGCCAGCAGCCAAGGGGGTTCCTACGAGCAGTACTTC | CASSQGGSYEQYF
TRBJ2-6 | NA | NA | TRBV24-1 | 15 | TGTGCCACCAGTTTGGGGGATGACGGGGCCAACGTCCTGACTTTC | CATSLGDDGANVLTF
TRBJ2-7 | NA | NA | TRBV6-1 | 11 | TGTGCCAGCAGTTCCGAATACGAGCAGTACTTC | CASSSEYEQYF
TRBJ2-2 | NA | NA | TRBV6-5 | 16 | TGTGCCAGCAGTTCCACCAGGAATCCCAACACCGGGGAGCTGTTTTTT | CASSSTRNPNTGELFF
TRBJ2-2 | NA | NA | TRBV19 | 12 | TGTGCCAGTAGTATCTCATTCGGGGAGCTGTTTTTT | CASSISFGELFF
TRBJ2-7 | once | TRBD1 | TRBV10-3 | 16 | TGTGCCATCAGTGAGTCCGGGACAGGCAAAACAAACGAGCAGTACTTC | CAISESGTGKTNEQYF
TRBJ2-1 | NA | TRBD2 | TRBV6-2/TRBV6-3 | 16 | TGTGCCAGCAGTTACCGTGGGGGCGGGAGGGGCGATGAGCAGTTCTTC | CASSYRGGGRGDEQFF
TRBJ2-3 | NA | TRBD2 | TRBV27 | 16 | TGTGCCAGCAGTTTGGGGCGGGAGGGGGGCACAGATACGCAGTATTTT | CASSLGREGGTDTQYF
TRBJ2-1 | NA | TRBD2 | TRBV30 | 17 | TGTGCCCGGGAGGCCGGGAGGGCCTGGAGCTCCTACAATGAGCAGTTCTTC | CAREAGRAWSSYNEQFF
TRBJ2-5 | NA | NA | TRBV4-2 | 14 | TGTGCCAGCAGCCGTCAGGACGGACAAGAGACCCAGTACTTC | CASSRQDGQETQYF
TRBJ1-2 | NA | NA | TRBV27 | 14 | TGTGCCAGCGGGGATCGGGGGGCAACCTATGGCTACACCTTC | CASGDRGATYGYTF
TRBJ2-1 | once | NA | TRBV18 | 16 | TGTGCCAGCTCACGTAACTCACTACAGGCCCACAATGAGCAGTTCTTC | CASSRNSLQAHNEQFF
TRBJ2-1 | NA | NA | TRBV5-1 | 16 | TGCGCCAGCAGCTTGGCTAGCAGGGGGCGGGGGAATGAGCAGTTCTTC | CASSLASRGRGNEQFF
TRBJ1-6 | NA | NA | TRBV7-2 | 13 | TGTGCCAGCAGCTTAGTCCTAAATTCACCCCTCCACTTT | CASSLVLNSPLHF
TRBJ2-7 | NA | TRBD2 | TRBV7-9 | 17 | TGTGCCAGCAGCGCTGGACTAGCGGGGGGTTCGTCCTACGAGCAGTACTTC | CASSAGLAGGSSYEQYF
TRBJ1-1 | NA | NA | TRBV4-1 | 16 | TGCGCCAGCAGCCAAGAGAGGGTGAGGAGGAACACTGAAGCTTTCTTT | CASSQERVRRNTEAFF
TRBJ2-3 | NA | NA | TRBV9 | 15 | TGTGCCAGCAGCGTTGGGACATCCGGCCCGGATACGCAGTATTTT | CASSVGTSGPDTQYF
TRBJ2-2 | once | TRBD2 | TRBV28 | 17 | TGTGCCAGCAGACGAGGGACTAGAAAAAAGCCCGCCGGCCCGCTGTTTTTT | CASRRGTRKKPAGPLFF
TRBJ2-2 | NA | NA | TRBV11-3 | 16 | TGTGCCAGCAGCTTAGGGGTAGCTTCGAACACCGGGGAGCTGTTTTTT | CASSLGVASNTGELFF